Listed here is a single TCR beta chain. The entry originates in a study of pediatric ulcerative colitis. Method: immunoSEQ multiplex PCR; TCRdb's copy keeps in-frame clones and lacks some. The data show tens of thousands of clones, around 80% seen once. V lost 3 bases and J lost 0, with 12 bases in between. Germline lookup yields CDR1 SNHLY and CDR2 FYNNEI. This CDR3 has 16 amino acids. The TCR originated in a boy under 18 with moderate ulcerative colitis. The sample was blood. The chain carries TRBV2 and TRBJ1-3, with no clear D. The CDR3 DNA sequence: TGTGCCAGCAGTGATCACAGATCCAGCTCTGGAAACACCATATATTTT. Translating gives CASSDHRSSSGNTIYF.